This entry concerns a single T cell receptor (beta chain). Its antigen remains unidentified. Specified time point: cycle 4 day 1 (C4D1), after five to seven weeks of nivolumab. Every one of the patients relapsed after autologous stem cell transplantation (brentuximab vedotin exposure was variable). This table comes from immunoSEQ multiplex PCR, and its TCRdb copy is limited to in-frame clones, with some not included. The data hold some 96,000 clones, with 93% observed a single time. The sample is drawn from a study of PD-1 blockade in classical Hodgkin lymphoma. The V gene lost 6 bases and the J gene lost 0 bases, with 11 bases spanning the gap. The CDR3 is 15 residues long. Germline assignment: CDR1 SNHLY and CDR2 FYNNEI. Study-wide results and limits: Diversity similar to that of newly diagnosed patients was seen at baseline in complete responders. Patients who initiated nivolumab within 1 year of ASCT were excluded.

The V gene is TRBV2, the J gene TRBJ1-4; no reliable D call. Specimen: peripheral blood mononuclear cells (PBMCs), collected before the fourth cycle of nivolumab. This TCR derives from a human donor with classical Hodgkin lymphoma. CDR3 nucleotide sequence: TGTGCCAGCAGAAAAGACCAGCCAACTAATGAAAAACTGTTTTTT. This encodes CASRKDQPTNEKLFF.